This is a list of T cell receptor beta chains from one sample in a study of tumour-infiltrating T cells in Burkitt lymphoma. Generated by immunoSEQ multiplex PCR, the TCRdb table keeps only in-frame clones and is missing some. The sample holds some 13,000 clones; roughly 73% are singletons and the top ten take approximately 7%. The sequencing input was tumor tissue. The receptors were gathered from a human donor with diffuse large B-cell lymphoma. The CDR3 runs from the conserved cysteine through the conserved F or W. D genes are given only for firm matches. For some rows the clone size is stated as once, few or many, or as a class when expanded; others skip it.

J gene	clone size	D gene	V gene	CDR3 protein	CDR3 DNA
TRBJ1-1	NA	NA	TRBV19	CASSMVTGNTEAFF	TGTGCCAGTAGTATGGTGACAGGGAACACTGAAGCTTTCTTT
TRBJ1-5	few	NA	TRBV5-6	CASSFFGSYNQPQHF	TGTGCCAGCAGCTTCTTTGGGTCGTACAATCAGCCCCAGCATTTT
TRBJ1-1	NA	NA	TRBV28	CASTWDLNTEAFF	TGTGCCAGCACCTGGGACTTAAACACTGAAGCTTTCTTT
TRBJ2-2	NA	NA	TRBV4-1	CASSQVEAGELFF	TGCGCCAGCAGCCAAGTTGAGGCCGGGGAGCTGTTTTTT
TRBJ1-3	NA	NA	TRBV28	CASSLFGGAQDTIYF	TGTGCCAGCAGTTTGTTTGGAGGGGCGCAGGACACCATATATTTT
TRBJ2-3	NA	NA	TRBV30	CAWGPPPPGRRGDTQYF	TGTGCCTGGGGACCTCCCCCTCCAGGGCGGAGGGGAGATACGCAGTATTTT
TRBJ1-4	NA	NA	TRBV6-1	CASSATAATNEKLFF	TGTGCCAGCAGTGCAACGGCTGCAACTAATGAAAAACTGTTTTTT
TRBJ2-1	once	NA	TRBV7-9	CASSFPGEQFF	TGTGCCAGCAGCTTCCCGGGTGAGCAGTTCTTC
TRBJ1-1	NA	TRBD1	TRBV29-1	CSARQGPTEAFF	TGCAGCGCACGACAGGGACCCACTGAAGCTTTCTTT
TRBJ2-1	NA	TRBD1	TRBV7-3	CASSGDSNEQFF	TGTGCCAGCAGCGGGGACAGCAATGAGCAGTTCTTC
TRBJ2-1	NA	TRBD2	TRBV25-1	CASSGGLAGYNEQFF	TGTGCCAGCAGTGGGGGACTAGCGGGCTACAATGAGCAGTTCTTC
TRBJ2-5	few	TRBD2	TRBV28	CASSLELAGGQETQYF	TGTGCCAGCAGTTTAGAGTTAGCGGGAGGACAGGAGACCCAGTACTTC
TRBJ2-3	NA	TRBD2	TRBV10-1	CASRIPAGGTDTQYF	TGCGCCAGCAGGATTCCAGCGGGAGGGACAGATACGCAGTATTTT
TRBJ2-1	NA	NA	TRBV6-5	CASSQKKRSYNEQFF	TGTGCCAGCAGTCAAAAAAAACGCTCCTACAATGAGCAGTTCTTC
TRBJ2-7	once	TRBD1	TRBV4-2	CASSLGQGAVNEQYF	TGTGCCAGCAGCCTCGGACAGGGGGCCGTGAACGAGCAGTACTTC
TRBJ2-1	NA	TRBD2	TRBV5-1	CASSLRLAGVGNEQFF	TGCGCCAGCAGCCTTCGACTAGCGGGAGTAGGGAATGAGCAGTTCTTC
TRBJ1-2	NA	TRBD1	TRBV9	CASSVGGTGNYGYTF	TGTGCCAGCAGCGTAGGGGGGACAGGGAACTATGGCTACACCTTC
TRBJ2-2	NA	NA	TRBV5-1	CASSLGLNTGELFF	TGCGCCAGCAGCTTGGGACTGAACACCGGGGAGCTGTTTTTT
TRBJ1-3	NA	NA	TRBV15	CATSRGNSGNTIYF	TGTGCCACCAGCAGGGGAAACTCTGGAAACACCATATATTTT
TRBJ2-3	medium-sized	NA	TRBV6-1	CASSEGRLTDTQYF	TGTGCCAGCAGTGAAGGACGGCTCACAGATACGCAGTATTTT
TRBJ2-7	NA	TRBD1	TRBV6-6	CASRGQGIAEQYF	TGTGCCAGCAGGGGACAGGGGATTGCCGAGCAGTACTTC
TRBJ2-6	once	NA	TRBV7-9	CASSLGSRAGANVLTF	TGTGCCAGCAGCTTAGGGTCTCGAGCCGGGGCCAACGTCCTGACTTTC
TRBJ1-2	NA	TRBD1	TRBV5-1	CASSRDREYDGYTF	TGCGCCAGCAGCCGGGACAGGGAGTACGATGGCTACACCTTC
TRBJ2-6	NA	TRBD2	TRBV19	CASSIVTSGRLGANVLTF	TGTGCCAGTAGTATAGTGACTAGCGGGAGGCTTGGGGCCAACGTCCTGACTTTC
TRBJ2-7	NA	NA	TRBV27	CASSQSSYEQYF	TGTGCCAGCAGTCAGAGCTCCTACGAGCAGTACTTC
TRBJ1-2	NA	TRBD1	TRBV9	CASSLPGQPNYGYTF	TGTGCCAGCAGCCTCCCGGGACAGCCTAACTATGGCTACACCTTC
TRBJ1-4	NA	NA	TRBV5-1	CASSLEGGNEKLFF	TGCGCCAGCAGCTTGGAAGGGGGTAATGAAAAACTGTTTTTT
TRBJ1-1	few	TRBD1	TRBV29-1	CSVEDGDSNTEAFF	TGCAGCGTTGAAGACGGGGACAGTAACACTGAAGCTTTCTTT
TRBJ1-5	NA	NA	TRBV5-6	CASSSYGVSQPQHF	TGTGCCAGCAGCTCCTACGGAGTTAGTCAGCCCCAGCATTTT
TRBJ2-3	NA	NA	TRBV15	CATSRDEATDTQYF	TGTGCCACCAGCAGAGACGAAGCAACAGATACGCAGTATTTT
TRBJ1-2	NA	NA	TRBV5-1	CASSPLQGDDGYTF	TGCGCCAGCAGCCCACTCCAGGGTGATGATGGCTACACCTTC
TRBJ2-1	medium-sized	TRBD2	TRBV7-8	CASSSGVAGAYNEQFF	TGTGCCAGCAGCTCCGGGGTAGCGGGAGCCTACAATGAGCAGTTCTTC
TRBJ1-1	NA	TRBD1	TRBV29-1	CSAGGTGGFTEAFF	TGCAGCGCGGGGGGGACAGGGGGATTCACTGAAGCTTTCTTT
TRBJ1-2	few	TRBD1	TRBV30	CAWMRNRGDGYTF	TGTGCCTGGATGAGAAACAGGGGCGACGGCTACACCTTC
TRBJ1-2	NA	TRBD1	TRBV11-3	CASSQGTVNYGYTF	TGTGCCAGCAGCCAGGGGACAGTTAACTATGGCTACACCTTC
TRBJ1-5	NA	TRBD1	TRBV9	CASSPRTGNQPQHF	TGTGCCAGCAGCCCCCGGACAGGGAATCAGCCCCAGCATTTT
TRBJ1-5	NA	NA	TRBV19	CASSTRGGLVGNQPQHF	TGTGCCAGTAGTACCCGGGGGGGGTTAGTTGGCAATCAGCCCCAGCATTTT
TRBJ1-1	NA	NA	TRBV19	CASSLGPVPDPEAFF	TGTGCCAGTAGCCTTGGGCCTGTACCTGACCCTGAAGCTTTCTTT
TRBJ2-1	few	NA	TRBV27	CASSLIQSSYNEQFF	TGTGCCAGCAGTTTAATACAGAGCTCCTACAATGAGCAGTTCTTC